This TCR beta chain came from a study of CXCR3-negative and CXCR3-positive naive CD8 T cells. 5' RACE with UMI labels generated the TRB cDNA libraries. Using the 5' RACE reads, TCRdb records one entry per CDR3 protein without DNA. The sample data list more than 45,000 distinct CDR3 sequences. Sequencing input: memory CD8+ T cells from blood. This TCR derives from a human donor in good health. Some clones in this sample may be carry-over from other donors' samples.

The CDR3 loop is CASSQGGGPYEQYF. The chain combines TRBV4-3 with TRBJ2-7. Germline CDR1 reads LGHNA; CDR2 reads YSLEER. The CDR3 sequence is 14 residues long.